This T cell receptor beta chain was found in a study of CD8+ T cells in alopecia areata. Regarding the study as a whole: Elevated clonality characterized lesional scalp relative to normal scalp, particularly in alopecia totalis/universalis.

Following extraction, RNA underwent reverse transcription to cDNA, which served as the sequencing template. TCRdb's table, derived via immunoSEQ multiplex PCR, lists solely in-frame clones and lacks some. Of 95,000 to 110,000 clones in the sample, 55% were seen once. This clone was recorded once. Its antigen is as yet unknown. V dropped 1 base and J dropped 2 bases, with 7 bases sitting between them. The CDR3 is 14 amino acids. Looked up from germline, CDR1 is MGHRA and CDR2 is YSYEKL. Isolation of CD4+ and CD8+ T cells from PBMCs was achieved by sorting. The chain is built from TRBV4-1 and TRBJ2-3; maybe TRBD2 (6 bases). The TCR sequence derives from a human donor in good health. Material for sequencing was CD4+ T cells sorted from blood. CDR3 in amino acids: CASSQGLVTDTQYF. The CDR3 nucleotides are TGCGCCAGCAGCCAAGGACTAGTCACAGATACGCAGTATTTT.